Included here is one T cell receptor beta chain sequence, with context. Participants' own reports of clinical history determined their cohort assignment. The repertoire was sequenced with immunoSEQ multiplex PCR; TCRdb's copy has only in-frame clones and lacks some. The sample holds roughly 300,000 clones, more than 85% seen once. The data stem from a study of blood T cell repertoires in COVID-19. The sequence was collected from a woman in her twenties or thirties who had recovered from COVID-19. Sample: PBMCs or T cells enriched from blood (not recorded which).

In DNA form, the CDR3 reads TGCAGCGTTGGGTTGGGGCAAGCCACAGATACGCAGTATTTT. Its translation: CSVGLGQATDTQYF. The chain couples TRBV29-1 to TRBJ2-3, with D perhaps matching TRBD1 (5 bases). Germline V gene sequence: CDR1 SQVTM, CDR2 ANQGSEA. The ends were cut back, 4 bases at V and 2 bases at J, with 13 bases in the middle. The CDR3 loop spans 14 amino acids.